The T cell receptor (beta chain) under discussion was sequenced for a study of tumor-infiltrating lymphocytes in primary liver carcinoma. Study outcomes and limitations: Relative to tumor region pairs, the tumor-adjacent and tumor-blood pairs showed overlap that was lower. Blood had a significantly lower top-250-clone fraction than tumors did (p = 0.039).

A constant-region primer primed TCR beta cDNA synthesis from 450 to 550 ng of total RNA. Slightly modified ARM-PCR, run as three nested multiplex PCR rounds, produced the TCR beta libraries. Amplification in the first two PCR rounds was performed using TRBV1-TRBV30 forward primers and a C-beta reverse primer for 10 cycles each. TCRdb re-called the multiplex PCR reads with MiXCR, one entry per CDR3 protein. The sample includes approximately 300,000 distinct CDR3 sequences, 55% to 65% of them seen just once. Germline DNA was extracted alongside blood RNA, which was obtained from unsorted whole blood. Those patients suffered from chronic HBV infection and were treatment-naive. The authors collected four milliliters of peripheral blood before surgery. The CDR3 has 14 amino acids. CDR1 is SGDLS and CDR2 is YYNGEE in the germline V gene. The V end lost 1 base, the J end lost 3 bases, and 11 bases lay between the germline ends.

As for this clonotype: What it recognizes is unknown.

The sequenced sample was peripheral blood. The clonotype comes from a man in his forties with primary liver carcinoma and hepatitis B virus infection. This sequence joins TRBV9 and TRBJ2-7; D possibly corresponds to TRBD2 (6 bases). The DNA for the CDR3 is TGTGCCAGCAGCGTAACGGCGGGGAACTACGAGCAGTACTTC. Amino acid sequence: CASSVTAGNYEQYF.